The text below deals with one TCR beta chain. This specimen comes from a study of OX40 agonist ivuxolimab in advanced cancers. Clones were read by immunoSEQ multiplex PCR, and TCRdb kept only the in-frame ones, dropping some. Here the sample spans tens of thousands of clones, roughly 90% being singletons. V shed 4 bases and J 6 bases; nucleotides not matched to a gene: 7. This CDR3 is 15 amino acids long. Germline loops: CDR1 SGHTA, CDR2 FQGNSA. The receptor comes from an adult with an advanced solid tumor such as melanoma, head and neck, liver or kidney cancer. The chain is built from TRBV7-2 and TRBJ2-7, with 12 nucleotides matching TRBD1. Material: CD4+ or CD8+ T cells sorted from blood, obtained in a trial of the OX40 agonist ivuxolimab. CDR3: CASSSYRDRGPEQYF. The CDR3 DNA is TGTGCCAGCAGCTCCTACCGGGACAGGGGGCCCGAGCAGTACTTC.